This is a list of T cell receptor beta chains from one sample in a study of blood T cell repertoires in COVID-19. Sequencing was performed with immunoSEQ multiplex PCR; in TCRdb, only in-frame clones are kept and a portion is missing. The table shows a few hundred thousand clones, with about nine tenths occurring only once. Sample: peripheral blood. The receptors here all came from a person under 35 with COVID-19, enrolled during active disease. CDR3s include the opening cysteine and the closing phenylalanine or tryptophan. The D gene is left open where the match is weak. Size is omitted from some rows. Given values are once, few, many or a class for expanded clones.

V gene	J gene	clone size	D gene	CDR3 protein	CDR3 DNA
TRBV19	TRBJ2-1	-	-	CASRETGLLNEQFF	TGTGCCAGTAGGGAAACGGGACTCCTAAATGAGCAGTTCTTC
TRBV7-7	TRBJ2-7	-	-	CASSLETGGEQYF	TGTGCCAGCAGCTTAGAAACTGGGGGGGAGCAGTACTTC
TRBV21-1	TRBJ1-2	once	-	CASSKVQRHYGYTF	TGTGCCAGCAGCAAGGTACAGCGGCACTATGGCTACACCTTC
TRBV28	TRBJ2-7	-	TRBD2	CATMSIFGGSAYEQYF	TGTGCCACCATGAGTATTTTTGGCGGGAGCGCCTACGAGCAGTACTTC
TRBV28	TRBJ2-7	-	-	CASGASEQYF	TGTGCCAGCGGGGCCTCCGAGCAGTACTTC
TRBV5-1	TRBJ2-2	-	-	CASRRAGTGELFF	TGCGCCAGCAGGCGGGCAGGCACCGGGGAGCTGTTTTTT
TRBV5-1	TRBJ1-4	-	-	CASSLGQGGNEKLFF	TGCGCCAGCAGCTTGGGTCAGGGTGGTAATGAAAAACTGTTTTTT
TRBV5-6	TRBJ2-5	-	-	CASSLGRPAGTQYF	TGTGCCAGCAGCTTGGGACGCCCCGCAGGGACCCAGTACTTC
TRBV11-3	TRBJ2-1	-	TRBD2	CASSSGGLAVNEQFF	TGTGCCAGCAGCTCGGGGGGGCTAGCGGTCAATGAGCAGTTCTTC
TRBV7-8	TRBJ2-4	-	TRBD1	CASSFLGTGLTKNIQYF	TGTGCCAGCAGCTTCCTCGGGACAGGGTTAACCAAAAACATTCAGTACTTC
TRBV5-1	TRBJ2-1	-	TRBD2	CASSGVAGGHNEQFF	TGCGCCAGCAGCGGGGTAGCGGGAGGGCACAATGAGCAGTTCTTC
TRBV13	TRBJ2-1	-	TRBD1	CASSLAGQGGDEQFF	TGTGCCAGCAGCTTAGCGGGACAGGGGGGCGATGAGCAGTTCTTC
TRBV5-1	TRBJ1-2	-	-	CASSLGGSGYTF	TGCGCCAGCAGCTTGGGAGGGAGTGGCTACACCTTC
TRBV7-9	TRBJ2-1	-	-	CASSKTNNEQFF	TGTGCCAGCAGCAAGACTAACAATGAGCAGTTCTTC
TRBV19	TRBJ2-3	-	TRBD2	CASSFSSGRATDTQYF	TGTGCCAGTAGTTTTTCTAGCGGGAGGGCCACAGATACGCAGTATTTT
TRBV6-5	TRBJ2-5	once	TRBD2	CASSYGLAGETQYF	TGTGCCAGCAGTTACGGACTAGCTGGGGAGACCCAGTACTTC
TRBV27	TRBJ2-1	-	-	CASSPLAGTGYNEQFF	TGTGCCAGCAGTCCCCTTGCCGGGACTGGATACAATGAGCAGTTCTTC
TRBV23-1	TRBJ2-3	-	TRBD2	CASSQSRIAGDQRDTQYF	TGCGCCAGCAGTCAATCACGAATAGCGGGAGACCAACGAGATACGCAGTATTTT
TRBV5-5	TRBJ2-2	-	-	CASSFSQGNGELFF	TGTGCCAGCAGCTTTTCCCAGGGTAACGGGGAGCTGTTTTTT
TRBV5-1	TRBJ2-2	-	TRBD1	CASSTRTGETGELFF	TGCGCCAGCAGTACCCGGACAGGGGAAACCGGGGAGCTGTTTTTT
TRBV30	TRBJ2-5	-	-	CAWSKSISQYF	TGTGCCTGGTCCAAGAGTATTTCCCAGTACTTC
TRBV11-2	TRBJ2-7	-	-	CASSYQGYEQYF	TGTGCCAGCAGCTATCAGGGCTACGAGCAGTACTTC
TRBV12-3/TRBV12-4	TRBJ2-7	-	-	CASSLSLGDEQYF	TGTGCCAGCAGTTTATCCCTAGGGGACGAGCAGTACTTC
TRBV12-5	TRBJ2-2	-	-	CASGRARNPGELFF	TGTGCTAGTGGGAGGGCTAGAAACCCCGGGGAGCTGTTTTTT
TRBV3-1/TRBV3-2	TRBJ2-7	-	-	CASSQGLATAYEQYF	TGTGCCAGCAGCCAAGGTTTAGCGACCGCGTACGAGCAGTACTTC
TRBV27	TRBJ2-7	-	TRBD1	CASSLAGQVFDEQYF	TGTGCCAGCAGTTTAGCCGGACAGGTCTTCGACGAGCAGTACTTC
TRBV28	TRBJ2-3	-	TRBD2	CASSFDSGRIRDTQYF	TGTGCCAGCAGTTTCGATAGCGGGAGAATCAGAGATACGCAGTATTTT
TRBV27	TRBJ1-5	-	-	CASSLVAANQPQHF	TGTGCCAGCAGTTTGGTAGCGGCAAATCAGCCCCAGCATTTT
TRBV24-1	TRBJ2-3	-	TRBD2	CATSDLGAGVTDTQYF	TGTGCCACCAGTGATTTGGGAGCGGGGGTCACAGATACGCAGTATTTT
TRBV29-1	TRBJ2-1	-	-	CSVEKGTGQTYNEQFF	TGCAGCGTTGAAAAGGGCACCGGACAGACCTACAATGAGCAGTTCTTC
TRBV27	TRBJ2-3	-	-	CASSSSGDDTQYF	TGTGCCAGCAGTTCCTCAGGTGACGATACGCAGTATTTT
TRBV29-1	TRBJ2-1	-	TRBD1	CSVEETGGYEQFF	TGCAGCGTTGAAGAAACAGGGGGGTATGAGCAGTTCTTC
TRBV14	TRBJ2-2	-	TRBD1	CASSLRQGPAGELFF	TGTGCCAGCAGCCTCCGACAGGGCCCTGCCGGGGAGCTGTTTTTT
TRBV3-1/TRBV3-2	TRBJ2-7	once	TRBD2	CASSQVCAGGASSYEQYF	TGTGCCAGCAGCCAAGTGTGCGCCGGGGGGGCCAGCTCCTACGAGCAGTACTTC
TRBV2	TRBJ2-1	-	TRBD1	CASSRDRVRGDNEQFF	TGTGCCAGCAGTCGAGACAGGGTTCGAGGAGACAATGAGCAGTTCTTC
TRBV27	TRBJ1-2	-	-	CASSHDTEGYTF	TGTGCCAGCAGTCACGACACGGAAGGCTACACCTTC
TRBV5-1	TRBJ2-6	-	TRBD1	CASSLVQGAGANVLTF	TGCGCCAGCAGCTTGGTACAGGGGGCTGGGGCCAACGTCCTGACTTTC
TRBV2	TRBJ2-2	-	-	CASSEIAVGELFF	TGTGCCAGCAGTGAAATAGCGGTCGGGGAGCTGTTTTTT
TRBV11-2	TRBJ2-7	once	TRBD2	CASSLVPLPGLAGGGQYF	TGTGCCAGCAGCTTAGTTCCACTACCGGGACTAGCGGGAGGCGGGCAGTACTTC
TRBV30	TRBJ1-1	-	-	CAWSVNREAFF	TGTGCCTGGAGTGTAAACAGGGAAGCTTTCTTT
TRBV12-5	TRBJ2-1	-	TRBD2	CASGLRLAGGNREQFF	TGTGCTAGTGGTTTGCGACTAGCGGGAGGCAACAGGGAGCAGTTCTTC
TRBV5-1	TRBJ2-7	-	-	CASSVLQGHEQYF	TGCGCCAGCAGCGTCCTACAGGGACACGAGCAGTACTTC
TRBV30	TRBJ2-1	-	TRBD2	CAWSVRLAGADNEQFF	TGTGCCTGGAGTGTACGTCTAGCGGGAGCCGACAATGAGCAGTTCTTC
TRBV5-1	TRBJ2-1	-	-	CASRWGDNEQFF	TGCGCCAGCAGATGGGGGGACAATGAGCAGTTCTTC
TRBV6-2/TRBV6-3	TRBJ2-1	-	TRBD2	CASSRQAGGPLEQFF	TGTGCCAGCAGCAGACAAGCGGGAGGGCCGCTTGAGCAGTTCTTC
TRBV7-2	TRBJ2-1	-	TRBD2	CASRRTSDSYNEQFF	TGTGCCAGCAGAAGGACTAGCGACTCCTACAATGAGCAGTTCTTC
TRBV3-1/TRBV3-2	TRBJ1-1	-	TRBD1	CASSQAGGRTEAFF	TGTGCCAGCAGCCAAGCAGGGGGCAGGACTGAAGCTTTCTTT
TRBV19	TRBJ1-1	few	-	CASSIGEASATEAFF	TGTGCCAGTAGTATAGGAGAGGCCAGCGCCACTGAAGCTTTCTTT
TRBV24-1	TRBJ2-3	-	-	CATAGVNSGTQYF	TGTGCCACCGCCGGGGTCAACAGCGGTACGCAGTATTTT
TRBV6-2/TRBV6-3	TRBJ2-1	-	-	CASSYSTHRGNEQFF	TGTGCCAGCAGTTACTCGACTCATAGGGGCAATGAGCAGTTCTTC
TRBV4-3	TRBJ2-5	-	-	CASSQDRLGGQETQYF	TGCGCCAGCAGCCAAGATCGGCTGGGAGGCCAAGAGACCCAGTACTTC
TRBV4-1	TRBJ1-5	-	-	CASSQASGAFSNQPQHF	TGCGCCAGCAGCCAAGCTTCAGGGGCGTTTAGCAATCAGCCCCAGCATTTT
TRBV6-2/TRBV6-3	TRBJ1-1	few	-	CASSPVNTEAFF	TGTGCCAGCAGCCCCGTGAACACTGAAGCTTTCTTT
TRBV29-1	TRBJ1-2	few	-	CSVLTAVQNYGYTF	TGCAGCGTCCTTACAGCCGTTCAAAACTATGGCTACACCTTC
TRBV6-6	TRBJ2-7	-	TRBD1	CASRPQGATYEQYF	TGTGCCAGCAGACCTCAGGGGGCAACTTACGAGCAGTACTTC